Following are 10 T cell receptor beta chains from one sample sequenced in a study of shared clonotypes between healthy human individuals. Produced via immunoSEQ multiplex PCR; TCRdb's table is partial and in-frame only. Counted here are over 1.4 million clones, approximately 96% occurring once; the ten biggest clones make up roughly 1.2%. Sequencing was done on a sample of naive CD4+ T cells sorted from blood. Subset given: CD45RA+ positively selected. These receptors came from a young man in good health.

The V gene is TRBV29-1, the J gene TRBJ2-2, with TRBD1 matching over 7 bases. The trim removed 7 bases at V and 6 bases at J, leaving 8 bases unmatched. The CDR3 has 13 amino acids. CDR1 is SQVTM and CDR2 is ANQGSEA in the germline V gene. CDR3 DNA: TGCAGCGGGAAAATGACAGGGCCCGGGGAGCTGTTTTTT. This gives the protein CSGKMTGPGELFF.

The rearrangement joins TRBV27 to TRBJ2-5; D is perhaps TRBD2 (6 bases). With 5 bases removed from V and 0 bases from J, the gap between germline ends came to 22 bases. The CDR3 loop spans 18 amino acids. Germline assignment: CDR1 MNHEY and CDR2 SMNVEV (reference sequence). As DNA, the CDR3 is TGTGCCAGCAGTGCAGGCATGGGGCGTAGCGGAAACCAAGAGACCCAGTACTTC. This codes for CASSAGMGRSGNQETQYF.

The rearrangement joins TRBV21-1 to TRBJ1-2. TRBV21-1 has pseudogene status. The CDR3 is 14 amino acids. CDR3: CASSRAGGNYGYTF. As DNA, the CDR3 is TGTGCCAGCAGCAGGGCCGGAGGGAACTATGGCTACACCTTC.

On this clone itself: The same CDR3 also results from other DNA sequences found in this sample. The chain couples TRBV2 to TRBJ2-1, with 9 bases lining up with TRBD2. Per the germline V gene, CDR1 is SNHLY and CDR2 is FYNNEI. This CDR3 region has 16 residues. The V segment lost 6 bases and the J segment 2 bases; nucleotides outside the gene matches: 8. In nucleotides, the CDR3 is TGTGCCAGCAGCGAGGCGGCTAGCGGGGCCTACAATGAGCAGTTCTTC. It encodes CASSEAASGAYNEQFF.

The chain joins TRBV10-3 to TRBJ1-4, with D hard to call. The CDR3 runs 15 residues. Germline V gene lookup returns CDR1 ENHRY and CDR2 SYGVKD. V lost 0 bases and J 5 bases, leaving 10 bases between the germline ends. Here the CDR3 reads CAISESGIQNEKLFF. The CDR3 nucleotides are TGTGCCATCAGTGAGTCCGGGATTCAAAATGAAAAACTGTTTTTT.

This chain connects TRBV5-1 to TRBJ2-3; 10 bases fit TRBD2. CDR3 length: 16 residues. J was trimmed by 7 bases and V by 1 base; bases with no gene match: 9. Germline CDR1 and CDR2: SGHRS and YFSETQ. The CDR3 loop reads CASSLQGLARLNTQYF. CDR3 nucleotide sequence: TGCGCCAGCAGCTTGCAGGGACTAGCGAGGCTTAATACGCAGTATTTT.

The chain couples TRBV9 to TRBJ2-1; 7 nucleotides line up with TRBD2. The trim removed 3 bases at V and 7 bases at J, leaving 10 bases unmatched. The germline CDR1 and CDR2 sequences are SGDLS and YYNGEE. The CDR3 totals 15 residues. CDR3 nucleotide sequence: TGTGCCAGCAGCGGGACGGCGGGAGTTTGGAATGAGCAGTTCTTC. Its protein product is CASSGTAGVWNEQFF.

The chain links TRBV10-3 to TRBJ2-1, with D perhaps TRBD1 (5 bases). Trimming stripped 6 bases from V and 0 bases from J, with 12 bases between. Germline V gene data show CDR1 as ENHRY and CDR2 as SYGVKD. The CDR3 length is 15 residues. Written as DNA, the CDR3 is TGTGCCATCAGCCCCACAGGAAGCTCCTACAATGAGCAGTTCTTC. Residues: CAISPTGSSYNEQFF.

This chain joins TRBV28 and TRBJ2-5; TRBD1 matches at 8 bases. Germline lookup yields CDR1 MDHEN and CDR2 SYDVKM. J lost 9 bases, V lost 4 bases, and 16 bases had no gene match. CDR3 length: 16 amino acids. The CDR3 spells CASSSALDREVMSQYF. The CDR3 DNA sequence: TGTGCCAGCAGTTCGGCCCTGGACAGGGAGGTCATGTCCCAGTACTTC.

The CDR3 sequence: CASSSLAGQNTGELFF. CDR3 DNA: TGTGCCAGCAGCTCCTTAGCGGGACAGAACACCGGGGAGCTGTTTTTT. The V gene is TRBV7-6, the J gene TRBJ2-2; 8 bases are a match to TRBD2. The CDR3 consists of 16 residues. Germline V gene data show CDR1 as SGHVS and CDR2 as FNYEAQ. J was trimmed by 1 base and V by 4 bases; bases with no gene match: 5.